These 27 T cell receptor beta chains were all obtained from the same sample, sequenced in a study of blood T cell repertoires in COVID-19. Profiled with immunoSEQ multiplex PCR; TCRdb holds only in-frame clones, not every one. Found here are around 230,000 clones, about 80% of them singletons; the top ten hold roughly a tenth. Material for sequencing was peripheral blood. The receptor source for this set is a woman at least 80 years old with acute or convalescent COVID-19.

There are a few counts of this clone. The J gene is TRBJ2-7, the V gene TRBV7-9; 8 nucleotides line up with TRBD2. CDR3 length: 17 amino acids. J lost 0 bases, V lost 5 bases, and 12 bases had no gene match. From germline, CDR1 is SEHNR and CDR2 FQNEAQ (reference sequence). The CDR3 nucleotides are TGTGCCAGCAGCCGCGTCGGACTAGCCGGCAGCTCCTACGAGCAGTACTTC. It encodes CASSRVGLAGSSYEQYF.

The chain combines TRBV18 with TRBJ2-5; D gene uncertain. Per germline, CDR1 KGHSH and CDR2 LQKENI. The CDR3 has 13 amino acids. The V end lost 3 bases, the J end lost 4 bases, and 9 bases lay between the germline ends. CDR3 loop: CASSPLRSETQYF. The CDR3 DNA sequence: TGTGCCAGCTCACCCTTGAGGTCAGAGACCCAGTACTTC.

The rearrangement joins TRBV6-5 to TRBJ1-4, with 8 nucleotides matching TRBD1. The germline CDR1 and CDR2 sequences are MNHEY and SVGAGI. The CDR3 has 14 amino acids. The ends lost 8 bases at V and 2 bases at J; junction bases unmatched: 4. CDR3 nucleotide sequence: TGTGCCAGCTCAGGGGGCCGTACTAATGAAAAACTGTTTTTT. Translation: CASSGGRTNEKLFF.

The chain recombines TRBV28 with TRBJ2-3; TRBD2 aligns across 8 bases. The CDR3 spans 15 residues. Trimming at V came to 5 bases and at J to 4 bases, leaving 8 bases not matched to a gene. The germline CDR1 and CDR2 sequences are MDHEN and SYDVKM. Here the CDR3 reads CASSRRGAGADTQYF. In DNA, the CDR3 is TGTGCCAGCAGTCGGCGGGGGGCCGGGGCAGATACGCAGTATTTT.

The V and J genes are TRBV7-8 and TRBJ2-5; 8 positions match TRBD2. The CDR3 is 15 amino acids. Germline V gives CDR1 SGHVS, CDR2 FQNEAQ. V was pared by 5 bases and J by 7 bases, with 12 bases of the junction left unmatched. This chain's CDR3 is CASSHIAGSVGTQYF. DNA for the CDR3: TGTGCCAGCAGCCACATAGCGGGGTCTGTCGGGACCCAGTACTTC.

This chain joins TRBV3-1 (or the pseudogene TRBV3-2) and TRBJ1-1, with 9 bases that match TRBD1. The J segment lost 12 bases and the V segment lost 0 bases, leaving 11 bases of the junction unmatched. This CDR3 spans 15 amino acids. Germline CDR1 LGHDT, CDR2 YNNKEL (reference sequence). CDR3 residues: CASSQDGTGRGRTFF. Written as DNA, the CDR3 is TGTGCCAGCAGCCAAGATGGGACAGGGAGAGGGAGGACTTTCTTT.

This chain joins TRBV5-6 and TRBJ1-1; 7 positions match TRBD1. Trimming took 6 bases from V and 2 from J; bases not matched to a gene: 10. The CDR3 contains 15 residues. Germline assignment: CDR1 SGHDT and CDR2 YYEEEE. CDR3 nucleotide sequence: TGTGCCAGCACCCCGACAGGGATGGGAAACACTGAAGCTTTCTTT. Protein product: CASTPTGMGNTEAFF.

V usage is TRBV5-1 and J usage is TRBJ2-1; a possible D gene is TRBD2 (6 bases). This CDR3 spans 14 amino acids. Germline values: CDR1 SGHRS, CDR2 YFSETQ. The germline V and J ends were trimmed by 4 bases and 4 bases, with 12 bases remaining between them. As DNA, the CDR3 is TGCGCCAGCAGCAAAGGTGGGGGGTACAATGAGCAGTTCTTC. Protein product: CASSKGGGYNEQFF.

This chain links TRBV5-1 with TRBJ2-3, with TRBD2 identical over 7 bases. Germline CDR1 is SGHRS and CDR2 is YFSETQ. CDR3 size: 15 residues. With V trimmed by 2 bases and J by 1 base, 4 bases remained unmatched. The CDR3 region is CASSLSGDGTDTQYF. The CDR3 bases are TGCGCCAGCAGCTTAAGCGGGGACGGCACAGATACGCAGTATTTT. The whole variable domain, filled in from reference TRBV5-1 and TRBJ2-3, reads KAGVTQTPRYLIKTRGQQVTLSCSPISGHRSVSWYQQTPGQGLQFLFEYFSETQRNKGNFPGRFSGRQFSNSRSEMNVSTLELGDSALYLCASSLSGDGTDTQYFGPGTRLTVL.

The chain carries TRBV28 and TRBJ1-5; tentatively, D is TRBD1 (6 bases). V lost 7 bases, J lost 6 bases, and 10 bases lay in between. Per germline, CDR1 MDHEN and CDR2 SYDVKM. CDR3 length: 12 residues. The CDR3 sequence is CASTTGIQPQHF. CDR3 in DNA: TGTGCCAGCACTACAGGGATTCAGCCCCAGCATTTT.

The rearrangement links TRBV5-5 to TRBJ1-2; tentatively, D is TRBD1 (6 bases). The V gene lost 0 bases and the J gene lost 8 bases, with 17 bases spanning the gap. Germline V lookup: CDR1 SGHKS, CDR2 YYEKEE (reference sequence). The CDR3 is 15 amino acids. The CDR3 DNA reads as TGTGCCAGCAGCTTGGACAGGGCAACCCTCTGGGGCTACACCTTC. It yields the protein CASSLDRATLWGYTF.

The chain recombines TRBV18 with TRBJ1-1; tentatively, D is TRBD1 (6 bases). This CDR3 contains 16 residues. The germline CDR1 and CDR2 sequences are KGHSH and LQKENI. Trimming removed 0 bases at V and 0 bases at J, with 11 bases between. CDR3 in DNA: TGTGCCAGCTCACCACCGAACGGACAGATGAACACTGAAGCTTTCTTT. Translation gives CASSPPNGQMNTEAFF.

The rearrangement links TRBV9 to TRBJ1-3; D is ambiguous. V was trimmed by 0 bases and J by 0 bases, leaving 10 bases between them. Germline V lookup: CDR1 SGDLS, CDR2 YYNGEE. This CDR3 comprises 16 residues. CDR3 nucleotides: TGTGCCAGCAGCGTAGAGCGGCATAGCTCTGGAAACACCATATATTTT. It codes for CASSVERHSSGNTIYF.

The V call is TRBV12-3 or TRBV12-4, the J call TRBJ1-2; perhaps TRBD1 as D (6 bases). V was pared by 5 bases and J by 6 bases, with 13 bases between. This CDR3 region has 13 residues. Here the CDR3 reads CASSLNRADGYTF. Here the CDR3 DNA reads TGTGCCAGCAGTCTCAACAGGGCCGATGGCTACACCTTC.

This clone was recorded a few times. V and J are TRBV19 and TRBJ1-6, with a possible D match to TRBD1 (6 bases). This CDR3 spans 16 amino acids. Germline values: CDR1 LNHDA, CDR2 SQIVND (reference sequence). V lost 4 bases and J 7 bases, leaving 17 bases between the germline ends. CDR3 in amino acids: CASSKGDPPGNSPLHF. The CDR3 DNA reads TGTGCCAGTAGTAAGGGGGACCCACCGGGGAATTCACCCCTCCACTTT.

The rearrangement joins TRBV6-1 to TRBJ2-1; TRBD2 is a possible D gene (7 bases). V lost 1 base to trimming and J lost 7 bases, with 17 bases between them. The length of the CDR3 is 16 residues. From germline, CDR1 is MNHNS and CDR2 SASEGT. The CDR3 region is CASSEGYGGARNEQFF. The CDR3 DNA sequence: TGTGCCAGCAGTGAAGGTTATGGGGGGGCAAGGAATGAGCAGTTCTTC.

V usage is TRBV5-1 and J usage is TRBJ1-2, with D uncertain. From germline, CDR1 is SGHRS and CDR2 YFSETQ. The CDR3 runs 15 residues. V was trimmed by 1 base and J by 8 bases, leaving 18 bases between them. For the CDR3, the DNA is TGCGCCAGCAGCTTGAATTTCGTGGACTCGGGGGGCTACACCTTC. Translating it yields CASSLNFVDSGGYTF.

V gene TRBV18 combines with J gene TRBJ1-3; 10 bases line up with TRBD1. Germline CDR1 reads KGHSH; CDR2 reads LQKENI. V lost 5 bases to trimming and J lost 1 base; unmatched junction nucleotides: 8. This CDR3 is built from 17 residues. CDR3 loop: CASSSKRDRGSGNTIYF. The DNA of the CDR3 is TGTGCCAGCTCATCAAAAAGGGACAGGGGATCTGGAAACACCATATATTTT.

V gene TRBV28 combines with J gene TRBJ1-2, with TRBD1 matching over 9 bases. Germline CDR1 reads MDHEN; CDR2 reads SYDVKM. V shed 2 bases and J 8 bases; nucleotides not matched to a gene: 9. This CDR3 comprises 15 residues. In nucleotides, the CDR3 is TGTGCCAGCAGTTTACCCGGGACAGGGTCGACGGGCTACACCTTC. It yields the protein CASSLPGTGSTGYTF.

This sequence joins TRBV28 and TRBJ1-4, with D maybe TRBD1 (5 bases). The germline V gene encodes CDR1 MDHEN and CDR2 SYDVKM. CDR3 length equals 14 residues. The V end was cut by 4 bases, the J end by 1 base, with 7 bases between. As DNA, the CDR3 is TGTGCCAGCAGTTGGGGGGGAACTAATGAAAAACTGTTTTTT. Its protein is CASSWGGTNEKLFF. Together with reference TRBV28 and TRBJ1-4, the CDR3 gives the full variable domain: DVKVTQSSRYLVKRTGEKVFLECVQDMDHENMFWYRQDPGLGLRLIYFSYDVKMKEKGDIPEGYSVSREKKERFSLILESASTNQTSMYLCASSWGGTNEKLFFGSGTQLSVL.

The rearrangement uses TRBV28 and TRBJ2-1, with D uncertain. The CDR3 runs to 16 residues. V lost 7 bases, J lost 0 bases, and 16 bases lay in between. CDR1 and CDR2 (germline): MDHEN, SYDVKM. CDR3 nucleotide sequence: TGTGCCAGCAACGGCCAGTACAGAATCTCCTACAATGAGCAGTTCTTC. This sequence encodes CASNGQYRISYNEQFF.

This chain connects TRBV19 to TRBJ2-5; D might be TRBD2 (6 bases). Germline-derived CDR1 and CDR2 are LNHDA and SQIVND (reference sequence). V was cut by 4 bases and J by 7 bases, with 19 bases left in between. This CDR3 contains 15 residues. DNA for the CDR3: TGTGCCAGTAGTACCCTAGCGACCGGGTCTTTGACCCAGTACTTC. The encoded protein is CASSTLATGSLTQYF.

This clone was detected many times. The genes are TRBV2 and TRBJ1-2, with D hard to call. Germline lookup yields CDR1 SNHLY and CDR2 FYNNEI. Trimming shortened V by 4 bases and J by 4 bases, and 10 bases separated the two germline ends. The CDR3 extends over 13 amino acids. The CDR3 region is CASSGQRGYGYTF. The CDR3, as DNA: TGTGCCAGCAGTGGGCAGCGAGGCTATGGCTACACCTTC.

This clone was observed once. CDR3 coding DNA: TGTGCCAGTAGTATAAGCTATGGAGACAGCCAAGAGACCCAGTACTTC. Its translation is CASSISYGDSQETQYF. The chain combines TRBV19 with TRBJ2-5; D is perhaps TRBD1 (5 bases). Germline V gives CDR1 LNHDA, CDR2 SQIVND (reference sequence). V lost 2 bases to trimming and J lost 1 base, with 14 bases between them. The length of the CDR3 is 16 residues.

This clone came up a few times. V gene TRBV6-5 combines with J gene TRBJ2-7; 8 positions match TRBD1. CDR3 length: 13 residues. Germline V gene data show CDR1 as MNHEY and CDR2 as SVGAGI. Unmatched junction bases numbered 4, after V lost 5 bases and J lost 4 bases. The CDR3 nucleotides are TGTGCCAGCAGTCGGACAGGGAATTACGAGCAGTACTTC. It encodes CASSRTGNYEQYF.

The rearrangement uses TRBV28 and TRBJ1-6; tentatively, D is TRBD1 (6 bases). Trimming shortened V by 5 bases and J by 0 bases, and 14 bases separated the two germline ends. The CDR3 is made up of 17 amino acids. Germline CDR1 and CDR2: MDHEN and SYDVKM. In DNA, the CDR3 is TGTGCCAGCAGTGGGACACGTCCGAGCTCCTATAATTCACCCCTCCACTTT. Translation: CASSGTRPSSYNSPLHF. Supplemented by reference TRBV28 and TRBJ1-6, the full variable domain reads DVKVTQSSRYLVKRTGEKVFLECVQDMDHENMFWYRQDPGLGLRLIYFSYDVKMKEKGDIPEGYSVSREKKERFSLILESASTNQTSMYLCASSGTRPSSYNSPLHFGNGTRLTVT.

The gene calls are TRBV2 and TRBJ1-6; D perhaps matches TRBD1 (5 bases). The germline V gene encodes CDR1 SNHLY and CDR2 FYNNEI. The V end lost 1 base, the J end lost 6 bases, and 13 bases lay between the germline ends. CDR3 size: 16 residues. DNA of the CDR3: TGTGCCAGCAGTGAAGGCGGAGGGACCCCTAATTCACCCCTCCACTTT. It translates to CASSEGGGTPNSPLHF.